This is a list of T cell receptor beta chains from one sample in a study of PD-1 blockade in classical Hodgkin lymphoma. The table came from immunoSEQ multiplex PCR; TCRdb's copy has only in-frame clones and leaves some out. The sample has 65,000 to 95,000 clones; approximately 91% are singletons. This sample comprised peripheral blood mononuclear cells (PBMCs), obtained at baseline. The receptors originated from a human donor with classical Hodgkin lymphoma. Both conserved end residues are part of each CDR3. A D gene is named only where the DNA matches it firmly. Size is omitted from some rows. Given values are once, few, many or a class for expanded clones.

D gene,J gene,clone size,V gene,CDR3 protein,CDR3 DNA
TRBD2,TRBJ2-7,.,TRBV27,CASSLLLAGGPHEQYF,TGTGCCAGCAGCTTACTATTAGCGGGAGGGCCCCACGAGCAGTACTTC
TRBD1,TRBJ2-3,once,TRBV15,CATSSQGAIGTDTQYF,TGTGCCACCAGCAGCCAGGGGGCTATCGGTACAGATACGCAGTATTTT
.,TRBJ2-7,.,TRBV10-2,CASSEVSYEQYF,TGCGCCAGCAGTGAGGTGTCCTACGAGCAGTACTTC
.,TRBJ2-1,.,TRBV7-8,CASSFRVSNEQFF,TGTGCCAGCAGCTTTAGGGTGAGCAATGAGCAGTTCTTC
.,TRBJ1-1,.,TRBV30,CAWSEWRDAKAFF,TGTGCCTGGAGTGAGTGGAGGGATGCAAAAGCTTTCTTT
.,TRBJ2-5,.,TRBV18,CASSPAGLETQYF,TGTGCCAGCTCACCCGCCGGTTTGGAGACCCAGTACTTC
.,TRBJ1-1,.,TRBV29-1,CSVENTGVWTEAFF,TGCAGCGTTGAAAATACGGGGGTTTGGACTGAAGCTTTCTTT
.,TRBJ2-1,.,TRBV7-6,CASSPPGGIYNEQFF,TGTGCCAGCAGCCCCCCCGGCGGGATCTACAATGAGCAGTTCTTC
TRBD1,TRBJ1-5,.,TRBV19,CASNSGTGGNQPQHF,TGTGCCAGTAACTCCGGGACAGGGGGCAATCAGCCCCAGCATTTT
TRBD2,TRBJ2-3,.,TRBV11-2,CASSSLLGLASDTQYF,TGTGCCAGCAGCTCATTATTGGGACTAGCGTCCGATACGCAGTATTTT
.,TRBJ2-1,.,TRBV5-1,CASSLGGNSYNEQFF,TGCGCCAGCAGCTTAGGCGGAAACTCCTACAATGAGCAGTTCTTC
.,TRBJ2-1,.,TRBV25-1,CASSPERGSYNEQFF,TGTGCCAGCAGTCCGGAAAGGGGCTCCTACAATGAGCAGTTCTTC
TRBD2,TRBJ2-7,.,TRBV14,CASSQTSGRAYEQYF,TGTGCCAGCAGCCAAACTAGCGGGAGGGCCTACGAGCAGTACTTC
TRBD2,TRBJ2-1,.,TRBV11-2,CASTSGLAYNEQFF,TGTGCCAGCACCTCGGGACTAGCATACAATGAGCAGTTCTTC
TRBD2,TRBJ2-5,.,TRBV9,CASSVGGGRLQETQYF,TGTGCCAGCAGCGTAGGAGGCGGGAGACTACAAGAGACCCAGTACTTC
.,TRBJ2-7,.,TRBV4-1,CASSQDLYEQYF,TGCGCCAGCAGCCAAGATCTCTACGAGCAGTACTTC
.,TRBJ1-5,.,TRBV4-1,CASSLRSQDNQPQHF,TGCGCCAGCAGCCTCCGGTCTCAGGACAATCAGCCCCAGCATTTT
.,TRBJ2-3,.,TRBV18,CASSPNIDTTDTQYF,TGTGCCAGCTCACCGAATATTGATACGACAGATACGCAGTATTTT
.,TRBJ2-7,once,TRBV11-2,CASSPNQGTYEQYF,TGTGCCAGCAGCCCGAACCAGGGAACCTACGAGCAGTACTTC
.,TRBJ1-3,.,TRBV6-5,CASSDSGNTIYF,TGTGCCAGCTCGGACAGTGGAAACACCATATATTTT
.,TRBJ1-1,once,TRBV27,CASGRSEAFF,TGTGCCAGCGGCCGCTCTGAAGCTTTCTTT
TRBD2,TRBJ2-7,.,TRBV6-1,CASSGISGRAGEQYF,TGTGCCAGCAGTGGTATTAGCGGGAGGGCCGGAGAGCAGTACTTC
.,TRBJ2-1,.,TRBV11-3,CASSPRDLNRGEQFF,TGTGCCAGCAGCCCCCGGGACCTCAATCGGGGTGAGCAGTTCTTC
TRBD1,TRBJ1-2,few,TRBV29-1,CSVEGRGQTLSYGYTF,TGCAGCGTTGAGGGGAGGGGGCAAACCCTTTCTTATGGCTACACCTTC
.,TRBJ1-1,.,TRBV29-1,CSVDGYGGAGLNTEAFF,TGCAGCGTTGATGGTTATGGGGGCGCGGGCCTGAACACTGAAGCTTTCTTT
.,TRBJ1-2,.,TRBV12-5,CASGPGDMGGYGYTF,TGTGCTAGTGGCCCCGGGGACATGGGGGGCTATGGCTACACCTTC
.,TRBJ1-1,once,TRBV5-6,CASSPGGVLMNTEAFF,TGTGCCAGCAGCCCGGGAGGGGTCCTCATGAACACTGAAGCTTTCTTT
TRBD1,TRBJ1-5,.,TRBV6-5,CASSGRGHQPQHF,TGTGCCAGCAGCGGGAGGGGGCATCAGCCCCAGCATTTT
.,TRBJ2-3,.,TRBV9,CASSVEWGDTQYF,TGTGCCAGCAGCGTAGAATGGGGAGATACGCAGTATTTT
TRBD2,TRBJ2-3,.,TRBV14,CASSQDGGLAGVADTQYF,TGTGCCAGCAGCCAAGACGGTGGGCTAGCGGGAGTTGCAGATACGCAGTATTTT
TRBD1,TRBJ2-7,.,TRBV4-1,CASSQGDRTYEQYF,TGCGCCAGCAGCCAAGGGGACAGGACCTACGAGCAGTACTTC
.,TRBJ2-7,once,TRBV11-2,CASSLMGAGAGDEQYF,TGTGCCAGCAGCCTTATGGGCGCGGGAGCAGGGGACGAGCAGTACTTC
TRBD2,TRBJ2-7,.,TRBV4-3,CASSQDAVAGVYEQYF,TGCGCCAGCAGCCAAGATGCGGTAGCGGGGGTGTACGAGCAGTACTTC
.,TRBJ2-7,.,TRBV5-1,CASSLPDTSYEQYF,TGCGCCAGCAGCTTGCCGGACACCTCCTACGAGCAGTACTTC
.,TRBJ2-7,.,TRBV27,CASSPGSYYEQYF,TGTGCCAGCAGCCCGGGATCTTACTACGAGCAGTACTTC
.,TRBJ2-7,.,TRBV14,CASSLGGGYEQYF,TGTGCCAGCAGTTTAGGAGGGGGCTACGAGCAGTACTTC
TRBD2,TRBJ2-1,.,TRBV12-5,CASGLTSGGYNEQFF,TGTGCTAGTGGTTTGACTAGCGGAGGCTACAATGAGCAGTTCTTC
.,TRBJ2-2,.,TRBV5-1,CASRGLTTHTGELFF,TGCGCCAGCAGAGGACTCACGACTCACACCGGGGAGCTGTTTTTT
.,TRBJ1-5,.,TRBV6-5,CASSSRDRQPQHF,TGTGCCAGCAGTTCGCGGGATCGGCAGCCCCAGCATTTT
TRBD1,TRBJ2-7,.,TRBV27,CASTFRKTGTGGFHEQYF,TGTGCCAGCACCTTTCGTAAAACCGGGACAGGGGGCTTCCACGAGCAGTACTTC
.,TRBJ1-5,medium-sized,TRBV19,CASNWGKSDQPQHF,TGTGCCAGTAATTGGGGAAAGTCTGATCAGCCCCAGCATTTT
.,TRBJ2-5,.,TRBV6-1,CASSHDQVGETQYF,TGTGCCAGCAGCCACGACCAGGTCGGAGAGACCCAGTACTTC
TRBD2,TRBJ2-1,once,TRBV2,CASSVPLNGAGENEQFF,TGTGCCAGCAGTGTACCCCTTAACGGGGCGGGGGAGAATGAGCAGTTCTTC
.,TRBJ2-7,.,TRBV6-1,CASRVGTLSAEQYF,TGTGCCAGCAGAGTGGGGACACTCTCTGCCGAGCAGTACTTC
TRBD2,TRBJ2-1,.,TRBV7-9,CASSSSPGLAGAREQFF,TGTGCCAGCAGCTCTAGCCCGGGACTAGCGGGAGCGAGAGAGCAGTTCTTC
.,TRBJ2-7,.,TRBV19,CASSTGQSYEQYF,TGTGCCAGTAGTACAGGACAGAGCTACGAGCAGTACTTC
.,TRBJ2-3,.,TRBV9,CASSVGGGMGTDTQYF,TGTGCCAGCAGCGTAGGTGGCGGGATGGGCACAGATACGCAGTATTTT
.,TRBJ1-5,.,TRBV19,CASSPGGGINQPQHF,TGTGCCAGTAGTCCTGGGGGGGGAATCAATCAGCCCCAGCATTTT
.,TRBJ2-7,.,TRBV4-1,CASSQVIVQKVGQYF,TGCGCCAGCAGCCAAGTAATCGTTCAGAAAGTCGGGCAGTACTTC
TRBD2,TRBJ2-5,.,TRBV11-2,CASSLGLVLAGGPEETQYF,TGTGCCAGCAGCTTAGGGTTGGTACTAGCGGGAGGGCCAGAGGAGACCCAGTACTTC
.,TRBJ2-1,.,TRBV30,CAWRISVDEQFF,TGTGCCTGGAGAATTAGCGTCGATGAGCAGTTCTTC
.,TRBJ2-5,.,TRBV28,CASSLVWETQYF,TGTGCCAGCAGTTTAGTATGGGAGACCCAGTACTTC
.,TRBJ1-5,.,TRBV30,CAWSSLGQPQHF,TGTGCCTGGAGTTCCTTAGGACAGCCCCAGCATTTT
.,TRBJ2-3,once,TRBV19,CASSITDTQYF,TGTGCCAGTAGTATTACTGATACGCAGTATTTT
.,TRBJ2-5,.,TRBV2,CASSDRRDSGEKTQYF,TGTGCCAGCAGTGACCGGCGGGATAGTGGTGAGAAGACCCAGTACTTC